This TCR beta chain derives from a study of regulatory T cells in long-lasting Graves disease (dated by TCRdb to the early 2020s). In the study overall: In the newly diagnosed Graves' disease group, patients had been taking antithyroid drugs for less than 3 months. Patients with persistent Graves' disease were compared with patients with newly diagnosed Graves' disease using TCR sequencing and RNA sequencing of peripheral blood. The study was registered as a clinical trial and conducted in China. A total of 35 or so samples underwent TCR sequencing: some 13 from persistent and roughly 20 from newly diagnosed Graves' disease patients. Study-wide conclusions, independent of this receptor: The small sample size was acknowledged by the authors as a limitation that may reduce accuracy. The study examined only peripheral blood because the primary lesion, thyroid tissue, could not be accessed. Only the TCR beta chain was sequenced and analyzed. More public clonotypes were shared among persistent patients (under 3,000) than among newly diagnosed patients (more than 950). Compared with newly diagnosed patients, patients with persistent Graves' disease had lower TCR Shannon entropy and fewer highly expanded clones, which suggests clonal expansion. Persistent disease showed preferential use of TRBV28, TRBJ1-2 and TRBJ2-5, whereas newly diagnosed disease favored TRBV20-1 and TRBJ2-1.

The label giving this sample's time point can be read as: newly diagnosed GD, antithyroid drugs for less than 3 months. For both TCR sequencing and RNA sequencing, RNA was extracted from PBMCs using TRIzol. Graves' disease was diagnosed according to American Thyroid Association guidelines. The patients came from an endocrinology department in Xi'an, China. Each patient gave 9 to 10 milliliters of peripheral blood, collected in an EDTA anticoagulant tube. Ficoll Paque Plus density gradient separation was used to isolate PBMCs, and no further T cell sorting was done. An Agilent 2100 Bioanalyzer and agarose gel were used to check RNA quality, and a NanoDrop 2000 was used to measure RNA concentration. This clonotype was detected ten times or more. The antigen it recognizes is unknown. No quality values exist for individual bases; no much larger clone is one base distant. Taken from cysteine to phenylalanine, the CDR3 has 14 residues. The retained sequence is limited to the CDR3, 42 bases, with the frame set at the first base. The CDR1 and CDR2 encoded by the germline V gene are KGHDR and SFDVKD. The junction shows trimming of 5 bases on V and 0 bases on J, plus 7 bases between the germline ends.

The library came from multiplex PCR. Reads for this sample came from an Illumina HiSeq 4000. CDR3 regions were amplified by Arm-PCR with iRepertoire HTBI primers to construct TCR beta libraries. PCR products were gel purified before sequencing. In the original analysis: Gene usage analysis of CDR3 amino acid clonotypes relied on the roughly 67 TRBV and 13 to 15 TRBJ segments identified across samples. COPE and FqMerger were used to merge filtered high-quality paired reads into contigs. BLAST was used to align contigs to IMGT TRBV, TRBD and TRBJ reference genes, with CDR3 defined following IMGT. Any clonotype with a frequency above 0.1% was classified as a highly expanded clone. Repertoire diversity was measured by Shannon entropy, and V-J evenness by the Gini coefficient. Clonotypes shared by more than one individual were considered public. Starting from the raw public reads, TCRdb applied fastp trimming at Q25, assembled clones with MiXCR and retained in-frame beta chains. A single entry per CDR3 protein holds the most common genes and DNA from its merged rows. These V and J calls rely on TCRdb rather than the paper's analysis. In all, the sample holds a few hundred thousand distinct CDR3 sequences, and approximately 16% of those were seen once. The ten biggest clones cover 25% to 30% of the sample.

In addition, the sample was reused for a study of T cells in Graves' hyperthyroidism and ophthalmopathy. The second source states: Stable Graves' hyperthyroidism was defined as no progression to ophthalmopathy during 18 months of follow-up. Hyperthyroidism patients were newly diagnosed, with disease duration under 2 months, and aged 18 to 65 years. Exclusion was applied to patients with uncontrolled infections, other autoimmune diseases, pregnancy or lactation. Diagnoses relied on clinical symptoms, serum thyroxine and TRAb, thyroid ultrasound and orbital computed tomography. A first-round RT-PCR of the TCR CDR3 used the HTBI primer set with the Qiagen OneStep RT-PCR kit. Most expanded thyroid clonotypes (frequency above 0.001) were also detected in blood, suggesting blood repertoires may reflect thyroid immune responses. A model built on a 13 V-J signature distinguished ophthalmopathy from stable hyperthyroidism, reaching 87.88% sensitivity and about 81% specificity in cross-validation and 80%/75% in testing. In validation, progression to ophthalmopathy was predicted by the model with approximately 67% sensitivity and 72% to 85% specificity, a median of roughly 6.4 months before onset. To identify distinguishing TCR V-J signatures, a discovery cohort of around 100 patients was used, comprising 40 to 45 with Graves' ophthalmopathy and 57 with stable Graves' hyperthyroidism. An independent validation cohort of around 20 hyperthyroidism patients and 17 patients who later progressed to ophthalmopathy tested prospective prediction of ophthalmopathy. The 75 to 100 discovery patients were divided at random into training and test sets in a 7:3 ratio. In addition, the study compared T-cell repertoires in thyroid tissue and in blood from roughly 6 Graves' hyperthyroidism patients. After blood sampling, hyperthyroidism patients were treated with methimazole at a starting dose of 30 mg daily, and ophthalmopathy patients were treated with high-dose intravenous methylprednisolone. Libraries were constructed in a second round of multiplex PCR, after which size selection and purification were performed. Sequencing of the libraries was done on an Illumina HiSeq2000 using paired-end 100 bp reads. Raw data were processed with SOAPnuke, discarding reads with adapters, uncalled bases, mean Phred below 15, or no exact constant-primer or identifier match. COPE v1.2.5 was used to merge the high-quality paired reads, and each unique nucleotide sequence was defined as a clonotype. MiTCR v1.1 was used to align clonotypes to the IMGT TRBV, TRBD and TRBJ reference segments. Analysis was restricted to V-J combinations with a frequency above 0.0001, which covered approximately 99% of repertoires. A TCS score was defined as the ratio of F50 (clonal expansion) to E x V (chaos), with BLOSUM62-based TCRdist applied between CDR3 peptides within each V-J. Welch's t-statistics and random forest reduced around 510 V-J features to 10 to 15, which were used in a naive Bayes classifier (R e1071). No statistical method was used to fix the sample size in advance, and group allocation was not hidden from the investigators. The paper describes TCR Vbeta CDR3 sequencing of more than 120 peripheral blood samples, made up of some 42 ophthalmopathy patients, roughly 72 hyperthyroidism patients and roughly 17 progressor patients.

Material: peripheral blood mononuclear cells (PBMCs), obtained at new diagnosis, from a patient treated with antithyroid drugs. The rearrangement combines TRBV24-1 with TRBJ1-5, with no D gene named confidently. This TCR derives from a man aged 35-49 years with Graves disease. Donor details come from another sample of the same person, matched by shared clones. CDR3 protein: CATSGAGSNQPQHF. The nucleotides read TGTGCCACCAGTGGGGCGGGTAGCAATCAGCCCCAGCATTTT.